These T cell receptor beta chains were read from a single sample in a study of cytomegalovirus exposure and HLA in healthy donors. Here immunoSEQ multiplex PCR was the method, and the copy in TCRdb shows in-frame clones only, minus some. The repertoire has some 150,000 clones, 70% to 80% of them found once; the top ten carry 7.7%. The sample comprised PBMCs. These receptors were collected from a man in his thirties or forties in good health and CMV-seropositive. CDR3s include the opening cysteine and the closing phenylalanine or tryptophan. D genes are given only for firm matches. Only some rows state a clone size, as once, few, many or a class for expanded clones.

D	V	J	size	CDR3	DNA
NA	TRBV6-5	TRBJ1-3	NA	CASSYNRRNTIYF	TGTGCCAGCAGTTACAACAGGAGAAACACCATATATTTT
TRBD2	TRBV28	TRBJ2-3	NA	CASSNYRGGGFGGSSTDTQYF	TGTGCCAGCAGCAATTACCGGGGGGGAGGTTTCGGGGGATCTAGCACAGATACGCAGTATTTT
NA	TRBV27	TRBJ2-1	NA	CASSSSGRAGWYNEQFF	TGTGCCAGCAGTTCCTCAGGTAGGGCGGGATGGTACAATGAGCAGTTCTTC
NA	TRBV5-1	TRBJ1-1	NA	CASSLSEGQLEAFF	TGCGCCAGCAGCTTGTCCGAGGGCCAACTTGAAGCTTTCTTT
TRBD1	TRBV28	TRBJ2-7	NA	CASSPTGGTYGEQYF	TGTGCCAGCAGTCCCACAGGGGGCACCTACGGCGAGCAGTACTTC
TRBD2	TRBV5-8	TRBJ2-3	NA	CASSLGRLAGGPRDTQYF	TGTGCCAGCAGCCTGGGCCGACTAGCGGGGGGGCCTAGAGATACGCAGTATTTT
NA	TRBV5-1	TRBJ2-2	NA	CASSFGLRVFSTGELFF	TGCGCCAGCAGCTTTGGGCTGCGAGTCTTCTCCACCGGGGAGCTGTTTTTT
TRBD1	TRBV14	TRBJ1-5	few	CASSQVKQGNQPQHF	TGTGCCAGCAGCCAAGTAAAACAGGGGAATCAGCCCCAGCATTTT
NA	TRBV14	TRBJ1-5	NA	CASSTQTNQPQHF	TGTGCCAGCAGCACACAGACCAATCAGCCCCAGCATTTT
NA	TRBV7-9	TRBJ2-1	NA	CASSPNNDNEQFF	TGTGCCAGCAGCCCGAACAACGACAATGAGCAGTTCTTC
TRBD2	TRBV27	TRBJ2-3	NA	CASSLSLAGGYTQYF	TGTGCCAGCAGTTTATCTCTAGCGGGGGGCTATACGCAGTATTTT
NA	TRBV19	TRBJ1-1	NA	CASSETGLNTEAFF	TGTGCCAGTAGTGAGACAGGACTGAACACTGAAGCTTTCTTT